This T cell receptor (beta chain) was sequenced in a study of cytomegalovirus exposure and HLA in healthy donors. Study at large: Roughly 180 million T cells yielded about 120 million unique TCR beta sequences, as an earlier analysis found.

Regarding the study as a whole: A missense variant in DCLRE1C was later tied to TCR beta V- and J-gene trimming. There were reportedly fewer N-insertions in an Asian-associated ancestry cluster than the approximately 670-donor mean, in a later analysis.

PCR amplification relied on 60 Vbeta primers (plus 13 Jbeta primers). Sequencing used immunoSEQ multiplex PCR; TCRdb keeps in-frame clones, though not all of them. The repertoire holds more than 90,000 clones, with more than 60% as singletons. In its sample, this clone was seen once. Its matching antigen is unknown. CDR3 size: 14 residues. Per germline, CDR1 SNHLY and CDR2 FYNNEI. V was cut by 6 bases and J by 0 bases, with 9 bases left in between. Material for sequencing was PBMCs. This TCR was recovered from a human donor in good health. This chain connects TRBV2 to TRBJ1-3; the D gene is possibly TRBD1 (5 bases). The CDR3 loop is CASSGHGSGNTIYF. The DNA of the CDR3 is TGTGCCAGCAGCGGACACGGCTCTGGAAACACCATATATTTT.